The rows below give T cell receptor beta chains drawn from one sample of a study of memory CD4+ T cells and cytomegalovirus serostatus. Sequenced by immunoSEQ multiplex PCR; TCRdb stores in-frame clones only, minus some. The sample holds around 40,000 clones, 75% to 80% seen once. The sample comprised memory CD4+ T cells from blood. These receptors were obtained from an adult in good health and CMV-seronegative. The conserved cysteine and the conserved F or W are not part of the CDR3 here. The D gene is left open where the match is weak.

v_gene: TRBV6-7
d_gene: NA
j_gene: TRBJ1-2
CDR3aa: ASSYSFQIYGYT

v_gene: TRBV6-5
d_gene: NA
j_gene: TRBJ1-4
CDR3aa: ASSWAGLKEKLF

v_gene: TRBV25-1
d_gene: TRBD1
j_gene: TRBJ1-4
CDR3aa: ASSEYIPGRGPNEKLF

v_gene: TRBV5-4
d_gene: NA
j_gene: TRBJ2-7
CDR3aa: ASSSSYEQY

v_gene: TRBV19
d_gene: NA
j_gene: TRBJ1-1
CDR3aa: ASSASGMNTEAF

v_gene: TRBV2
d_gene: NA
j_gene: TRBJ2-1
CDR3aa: ASSEIPYNEQF

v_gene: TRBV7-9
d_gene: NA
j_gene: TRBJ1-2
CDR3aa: ASSLAQGQNGYT

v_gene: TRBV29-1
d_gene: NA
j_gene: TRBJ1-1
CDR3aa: SAGQRNTEAF

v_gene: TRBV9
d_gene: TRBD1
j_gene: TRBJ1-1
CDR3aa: ASSVGRGQGTPNTEAF

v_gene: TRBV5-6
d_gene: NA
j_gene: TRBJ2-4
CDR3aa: ASSFTGFRAKNIQY

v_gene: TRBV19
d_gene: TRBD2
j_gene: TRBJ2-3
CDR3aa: ASSIGSGGGTDTQY

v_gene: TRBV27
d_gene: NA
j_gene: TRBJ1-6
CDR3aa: ATRQVGTWDNSPLH

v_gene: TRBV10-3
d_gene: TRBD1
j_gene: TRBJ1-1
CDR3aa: AISGGQGVGSNTEAF

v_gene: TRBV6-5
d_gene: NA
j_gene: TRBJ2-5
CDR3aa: ASSYISQETQY

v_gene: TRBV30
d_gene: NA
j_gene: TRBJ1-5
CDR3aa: AWSVQGHQPQH

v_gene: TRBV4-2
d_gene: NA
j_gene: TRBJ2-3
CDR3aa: ASSYLSGGDITDTQY

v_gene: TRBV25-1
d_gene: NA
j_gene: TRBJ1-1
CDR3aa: ASISRQGTTEAF

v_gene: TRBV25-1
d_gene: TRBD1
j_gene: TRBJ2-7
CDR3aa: ASSGQGEEQY

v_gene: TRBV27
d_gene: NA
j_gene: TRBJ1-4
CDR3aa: ASSQTNQGPSREKLF

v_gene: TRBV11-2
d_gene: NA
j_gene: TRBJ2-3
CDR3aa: ASSLRGDGSDTQY

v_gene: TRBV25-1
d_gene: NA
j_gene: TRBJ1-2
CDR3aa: ASRETHWKGYT

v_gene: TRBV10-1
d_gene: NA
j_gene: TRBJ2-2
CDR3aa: ASSERQGGHGELF

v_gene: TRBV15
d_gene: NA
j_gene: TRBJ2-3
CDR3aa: ATSRGPTGIDTQY

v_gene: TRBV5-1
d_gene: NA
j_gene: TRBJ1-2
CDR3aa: ASSFNQGGGYT

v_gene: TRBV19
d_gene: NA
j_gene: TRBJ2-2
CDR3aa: ASSPRQFGDTGELF

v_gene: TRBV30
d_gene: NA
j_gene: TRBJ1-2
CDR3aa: AWSGGQAGGYT

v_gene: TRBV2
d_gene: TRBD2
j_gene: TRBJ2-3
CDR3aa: ASLPGLAVDTQY

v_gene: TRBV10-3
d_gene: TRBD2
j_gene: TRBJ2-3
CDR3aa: AISRTSGVDTQY

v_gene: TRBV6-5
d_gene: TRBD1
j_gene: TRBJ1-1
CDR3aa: ASRGGAGAF

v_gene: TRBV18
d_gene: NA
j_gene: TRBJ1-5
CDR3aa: ASSTTFNQPQH